This T cell receptor beta chain was sequenced during a study of T cell repertoires in cytomegalovirus infection. Turning to the study itself: An indication of both CMV infection and matching HLA type came from public TCR beta signatures.

The germline V gene encodes CDR1 SGHTA and CDR2 FQGNSA. Trimming took 5 bases from V and 0 from J, leaving 8 bases between them. This CDR3 region has 14 residues. Concerning this clonotype itself: Its antigen is not known.

TCRdb fed the reads into MiXCR, producing one record per CDR3 protein. The profile shows just under 550,000 distinct CDR3 sequences, 26% of them singletons. Study results and limitations: Dominant in the ex vivo response were TCR beta clonotypes restricted by HLA-C and specific for CMV.

The V gene is TRBV7-2, the J gene TRBJ2-4, with D unresolved. This receptor was obtained from a human donor in good health (CMV status not recorded). Some clones in this sample may be carry-over from other donors' samples. The sample taken for sequencing was PBMCs. CDR3 sequence: CASSPLLAKNIQYF. The CDR3 DNA reads TGTGCCAGCAGCCCCCTCCTAGCCAAAAACATTCAGTACTTC.